Shown below are 8 T cell receptor beta chains from a single sample sequenced in a study of blood T cell repertoires in COVID-19. Only in-frame clones appear in the TCRdb table, and some are missing; sequencing was by immunoSEQ multiplex PCR. The table shows some 140,000 clones, with around 73% occurring only once. The sequencing sample was made of peripheral blood. The receptors were sampled from a man aged 60-69 years who had recovered from COVID-19.

The V call is TRBV29-1, the J call TRBJ2-3; D call uncertain. Trimming cost V 7 bases and J 4 bases, with 6 bases left between them. There are 10 residues in the CDR3. Germline loops: CDR1 SQVTM, CDR2 ANQGSEA. The CDR3 nucleotides are TGCAGCGCCTCTTCAGATACGCAGTATTTT. This codes for CSASSDTQYF.

Remarks on this clone: The identical CDR3 is also encoded by other nucleotide sequences in the sample. The gene calls are TRBV5-4 and TRBJ1-4; 10 bases match TRBD1. V shed 4 bases, J shed 8 bases, and the junction held 5 bases outside the gene matches. This CDR3 is built from 14 residues. The germline gives CDR1 SGHNT, CDR2 YYREEE (reference sequence). The CDR3 region has the DNA TGTGCCAGCAGCCTTGACAGGGGGCAGGAAAAACTGTTTTTT. Translating gives CASSLDRGQEKLFF.

A single count supports this clone. Different DNA sequences within this sample yield the same CDR3. V and J are TRBV9 and TRBJ1-1; D call uncertain. The V end was cut by 4 bases, the J end by 5 bases, with 12 bases between. The CDR3 is 13 residues long. Germline V gene data show CDR1 as SGDLS and CDR2 as YYNGEE. The DNA for the CDR3 is TGTGCCAGCAGCCCCGGCGGGCGAACTGAAGCTTTCTTT. Protein: CASSPGGRTEAFF.

This clone was detected once. This chain connects TRBV24-1 to TRBJ2-1; tentative D call: TRBD2 (6 bases). The CDR3 length is 13 residues. Germline assignment: CDR1 KGHDR and CDR2 SFDVKD. V lost 10 bases and J 5 bases, leaving 14 bases between the germline ends. This chain's CDR3 is CATGRGMNNEQFF. The CDR3 DNA follows: TGTGCCACGGGGCGCGGGATGAACAATGAGCAGTTCTTC.

V and J are TRBV2 and TRBJ2-7; 14 bases fit TRBD2. The CDR3 is made up of 15 amino acids. Germline V gene lookup returns CDR1 SNHLY and CDR2 FYNNEI. Trimming took 6 bases from V and 3 from J; bases not matched to a gene: 4. CDR3 region: CASRGTSGSLYEQYF. The CDR3 coding sequence is TGTGCCAGCAGGGGGACTAGCGGGAGCCTCTACGAGCAGTACTTC.

In regard to this clone: At the DNA level, this CDR3 is encoded by other sequences in the same sample as well. The rearrangement uses TRBV12-3 or TRBV12-4 and TRBJ1-5; a possible D gene is TRBD1 (6 bases). This CDR3 spans 13 amino acids. Trimming removed 3 bases from V and 7 bases from J, with 10 bases in between. CDR3 loop: CASSLGGGQPQHF. The CDR3 DNA reads as TGTGCCAGCAGTTTGGGTGGGGGCCAGCCCCAGCATTTT.

The chain is built from TRBV5-5 and TRBJ2-1, with 8 positions matching TRBD2. Trimming took 4 bases from V and 7 from J; bases not matched to a gene: 19. The CDR3 is 18 amino acids. Germline CDR1 and CDR2: SGHKS and YYEKEE (reference sequence). CDR3 nucleotide sequence: TGTGCCAGCAGCAGGACCGGTACGGGAGGGCCGGTAAAGAATGAGCAGTTCTTC. Encoded protein: CASSRTGTGGPVKNEQFF.

This chain links TRBV28 with TRBJ1-2, with 12 bases identical to TRBD1. Germline CDR1 is MDHEN and CDR2 is SYDVKM. This CDR3 spans 16 amino acids. J lost 5 bases, V lost 4 bases, and 8 bases had no gene match. The CDR3 loop reads CASSSAGQGAGYGYTF. CDR3 bases: TGTGCCAGCAGTTCCGCGGGACAGGGGGCCGGTTATGGCTACACCTTC.